The sequence of this T cell receptor (beta chain) was determined in a study of type 1 regulatory T cells. Study summary: T-allo10 is an in vitro-generated, Tr1-enriched CD4 T cell product specific for alloantigen.

CDR1 and CDR2 from the germline V gene are SGHTA and FQGNSA. The trim removed 3 bases at V and 3 bases at J, leaving 5 bases unmatched. This CDR3 has 16 residues. TCRdb passed the reads through MiXCR, listing each CDR3 protein once. The sample carries 80,000 to 100,000 distinct CDR3 sequences, 30% to 35% recorded once. This clonotype was seen repeatedly, ten times or more. V usage is TRBV7-2 and J usage is TRBJ2-3; 11 bases align to TRBD2. Source material: CD4+ T cells, either the whole sample or a sorted fraction (not recorded which). The clonotype was recovered from a human donor in good health. The CDR3 loop is CASSFLAGGGTDTQYF. CDR3 DNA: TGTGCCAGCAGCTTCTTAGCGGGAGGGGGGACAGATACGCAGTATTTT.